This entry lists 24 T cell receptor beta chains sequenced from one sample in a study of CD8+CD57+ T cells in acquired aplastic anemia. Sequencing was done on patients that had shown CD8+CD57+ cell expansion by flow cytometry. Genomic DNA, serving as template, underwent TCR beta VDJ and CDR3 profiling. TCRdb used MiXCR to reprocess the reads, holding one entry per CDR3 protein. The sample includes hundreds of thousands of distinct CDR3 sequences, approximately 33% of them seen just once. Sequencing was carried out using sorted CD4+, CD8+, or CD8+CD57+ T cells (not recorded which) from PBMCs. These receptors were collected from a human donor with aplastic anemia.

This clonotype was seen many times. The chain combines TRBV9 with TRBJ1-3; D is unclear. Looked up from germline, CDR1 is SGDLS and CDR2 is YYNGEE. There are 14 residues in the CDR3. Trimming removed 0 bases at V and 0 bases at J, with 4 bases between. The CDR3 reads CASSVAPSGNTIYF. The CDR3 DNA sequence: TGTGCCAGCAGCGTAGCCCCCTCTGGAAACACCATATATTTT.

The chain employs TRBV20-1 and TRBJ2-7; 10 bases agree with TRBD2. Germline V gene data show CDR1 as DFQATT and CDR2 as SNEGSKA (reference sequence). V shed 3 bases and J 2 bases; nucleotides not matched to a gene: 4. This CDR3 is 14 amino acids long. CDR3 amino acids: CSASLAGVAYEQYF. The CDR3 region has the DNA TGCAGTGCTAGTCTAGCGGGGGTAGCCTACGAGCAGTACTTC.

This clonotype was seen a handful of times. This chain joins TRBV19 and TRBJ1-2; D possibly corresponds to TRBD1 (6 bases). The CDR3 consists of 15 residues. Germline CDR1 reads LNHDA; CDR2 reads SQIVND (reference sequence). Trimming shortened V by 7 bases and J by 2 bases, and 17 bases separated the two germline ends. Written as DNA, the CDR3 is TGTGCCAGTAATAAACCGGGGGCTTTAAACTATGGCTACACCTTC. Its protein is CASNKPGALNYGYTF.

This clonotype was counted at least ten times. The V gene is TRBV24-1, the J gene TRBJ1-6; TRBD1 might be the D (5 bases). The CDR3 is 12 residues long. Trimming pared 7 bases from V and 13 bases from J, leaving 13 bases between. The V gene's germline CDR1 is KGHDR and CDR2 SFDVKD. The CDR3 spells CATSRAGFPLHF. The CDR3, as DNA: TGTGCCACCAGCAGGGCGGGTTTCCCCCTCCACTTT.

This clonotype was counted only a few times. One end of the junction is discordant with germline, which a read error may explain. The genes are TRBV4-2 and TRBJ1-3; D perhaps matches TRBD1 (5 bases). Germline V gene lookup returns CDR1 LGHNA and CDR2 YNFKEQ. This CDR3 comprises 15 residues. The CDR3 DNA reads TGTGCCAGCAGCCAGGGGACTGCATCTGGAAACACCATGTATTTT. Encoded protein: CASSQGTASGNTMYF.

The V and J genes are TRBV5-1 and TRBJ2-2; TRBD1 might be the D (6 bases). The CDR3 spans 16 residues. Germline values: CDR1 SGHRS, CDR2 YFSETQ. Trimming pared 1 base from V and 3 bases from J, leaving 13 bases between. The CDR3 nucleotides are TGCGCCAGCAGCTTGACCGGGACATTTGACACCGGGGAGCTGTTTTTT. Amino acids: CASSLTGTFDTGELFF.

This clonotype occurred many times. The V call is TRBV2, the J call TRBJ2-7, with D perhaps assigned TRBD1 or TRBD2 (5 bases each). This CDR3 contains 14 residues. The V and J ends lost 3 bases and 7 bases respectively, with 16 bases between them. CDR1 SNHLY and CDR2 FYNNEI come from the germline V gene. CDR3 amino acids: CASSDRVAEGEQYF. The CDR3 coding sequence is TGTGCCAGCAGTGATAGGGTAGCTGAGGGGGAGCAGTACTTC. The full variable domain, its missing parts supplied by reference TRBV2 and TRBJ2-7, is EPEVTQTPSHQVTQMGQEVILRCVPISNHLYFYWYRQILGQKVEFLVSFYNNEISEKSEIFDDQFSVERPDGSNFTLKIRSTKLEDSAMYFCASSDRVAEGEQYFGPGTRLTVT.

The chain couples TRBV11-1 to TRBJ2-3; D is ambiguous. Germline values: CDR1 SGHAT, CDR2 FQDESV (reference sequence). This CDR3 is 15 amino acids long. V lost 1 base and J 1 base, leaving 9 bases between the germline ends. The CDR3 here is CASSLVRVGTDTQYF. As DNA, the CDR3 is TGTGCCAGCAGCTTAGTCCGGGTTGGCACAGATACGCAGTATTTT.

The gene calls are TRBV25-1 and TRBJ2-2; possibly TRBD1 for D (6 bases). V was pared by 6 bases and J by 2 bases, with 16 bases between. The germline V gene has CDR1 MGHDK and CDR2 SYGVNS. There are 16 residues in the CDR3. The CDR3, as DNA: TGTGCCAGCAGCTTAGTTTCAGGGGCCAACACCGGGGAGCTGTTTTTT. It is translated as CASSLVSGANTGELFF.

The V gene is TRBV7-9, the J gene TRBJ2-1; TRBD2 agrees at 7 bases. CDR1 is SEHNR and CDR2 is FQNEAQ in the germline V gene (reference sequence). The length of the CDR3 is 15 residues. Trimming cost V 1 base and J 7 bases; bases outside gene matches: 7. CDR3 region: CASSLGLGGSNEQFF. The CDR3 DNA sequence: TGTGCCAGCAGCTTAGGCCTCGGCGGGAGTAATGAGCAGTTCTTC.

The chain links TRBV7-9 to TRBJ1-3; D perhaps matches TRBD1 (5 bases). Germline V gene data show CDR1 as SEHNR and CDR2 as FQNEAQ (reference sequence). CDR3 length: 15 residues. The V end lost 5 bases, the J end lost 1 base, and 12 bases lay between the germline ends. CDR3 nucleotide sequence: TGTGCCAGCAGCCCCGGCCGACAGTCTGGAAACACCATATATTTT. Amino acids: CASSPGRQSGNTIYF. The complete variable domain, with remaining parts taken from reference TRBV7-9 and TRBJ1-3, reads DTGVSQNPRHKITKRGQNVTFRCDPISEHNRLYWYRQTLGQGPEFLTYFQNEAQLEKSRLLSDRFSAERPKGSFSTLEIQRTEQGDSAMYLCASSPGRQSGNTIYFGEGSWLTVV.

This clonotype was detected a few times. V is TRBV7-9 and J is TRBJ1-1; a possible D gene is TRBD1 (5 bases). V was clipped by 1 base and J by 10 bases, with 13 bases between them. The CDR3 totals 13 residues. CDR1 and CDR2 from the germline V gene are SEHNR and FQNEAQ (reference sequence). The CDR3 is CASSLGQGGGAFF. The CDR3, as DNA: TGTGCCAGCAGCTTAGGGCAGGGTGGGGGAGCTTTCTTT.

J is TRBJ1-5 and V is TRBV20-1; D gene uncertain. Between the trimmed V and J ends, which lost 1 base and 0 bases, there was a span of 7 bases. Germline V gives CDR1 DFQATT, CDR2 SNEGSKA (reference sequence). The CDR3 loop spans 14 amino acids. This CDR3 reads CSARAGNSNQPQHF. As DNA, the CDR3 is TGCAGTGCTAGAGCGGGTAATAGCAATCAGCCCCAGCATTTT.

By sample fraction, this clonotype is medium-sized (0.01 to 0.1%). The rearrangement uses TRBV29-1 and TRBJ2-5, with D maybe TRBD1 (6 bases). This CDR3 region has 13 residues. V was clipped by 6 bases and J by 5 bases, with 16 bases between them. Germline V CDR1 and CDR2: SQVTM, ANQGSEA. The CDR3 nucleotides are TGCAGCGTCGACCCCGGGACATTCGAGACCCAGTACTTC. The encoded protein is CSVDPGTFETQYF. Full variable domain (outside the CDR3, taken from reference TRBV29-1 and TRBJ2-5): SAVISQKPSRDICQRGTSLTIQCQVDSQVTMMFWYRQQPGQSLTLIATANQGSEATYESGFVIDKFPISRPNLTFSTLTVSNMSPEDSSIYLCSVDPGTFETQYFGPGTRLLVL.

The V call is TRBV7-3, the J call TRBJ2-1, with TRBD2 matching 7 bases. This CDR3 comprises 15 residues. V trimming: 6 bases; J trimming: 3 bases; junction bases outside the gene matches: 8. Germline CDR1 SGHTA, CDR2 FQGTGA. The CDR3 spells CASSSSGLFYNEQFF. For the CDR3, the DNA is TGTGCCAGCAGTAGTAGCGGGCTGTTCTACAATGAGCAGTTCTTC.

This clonotype was seen a few times. This rearrangement joins TRBV19 to TRBJ1-5; D gene unclear. With 0 bases removed from V and 2 bases from J, the gap between germline ends came to 14 bases. CDR3 size: 17 residues. From germline, CDR1 is LNHDA and CDR2 SQIVND (reference sequence). This CDR3 reads CASSIEQLFVGNQPQHF. Written as DNA, the CDR3 is TGTGCCAGTAGTATAGAGCAGCTCTTCGTCGGCAATCAGCCCCAGCATTTT.

This clonotype showed up just a few times. V and J are TRBV20-1 and TRBJ2-7, with D unresolved. The CDR3 length is 14 residues. Between the trimmed V and J ends, which lost 0 bases and 3 bases, there was a span of 12 bases. Germline lookup yields CDR1 DFQATT and CDR2 SNEGSKA (reference sequence). The DNA of the CDR3 is TGCAGTGCTAGAGATAAGACGATGATCTACGAGCAGTACTTC. Its protein is CSARDKTMIYEQYF.

This sequence joins TRBV11-1 and TRBJ2-3, with D possibly being TRBD2 (6 bases). Germline V gene data show CDR1 as SGHAT and CDR2 as FQDESV (reference sequence). V lost 2 bases and J 4 bases, leaving 13 bases between the germline ends. This CDR3 has 15 amino acids. CDR3 sequence reads: CASSLRRGRADTQYF. CDR3 coding DNA: TGTGCCAGCAGCTTAAGGAGGGGACGAGCAGATACGCAGTATTTT. The variable domain in full, completed from reference TRBV11-1 and TRBJ2-3, reads EAEVAQSPRYKITEKSQAVAFWCDPISGHATLYWYRQILGQGPELLVQFQDESVVDDSQLPKDRFSAERLKGVDSTLKIQPAELGDSAMYLCASSLRRGRADTQYFGPGTRLTVL.

Turning to this clonotype: At one end, the junction sequence differs from germline, possibly due to a read error. The rearrangement links TRBV12-3 or TRBV12-4 to TRBJ1-4; possibly TRBD1 for D (5 bases). The CDR3 sequence is 11 residues long. The CDR3 is CASSLAGTVLF. The CDR3 DNA is TGTGCCAGCAGTTTAGCCGGGACGGTGCTTTTT.

The gene calls are TRBV12-3 or TRBV12-4 and TRBJ1-4; TRBD1 aligns across 7 bases. CDR3 length: 15 amino acids. The V and J ends lost 6 bases and 0 bases, in that order; junction bases with no gene match: 4. CDR3 sequence: CASSRGTATNEKLFF. The CDR3 DNA reads as TGTGCCAGCAGCCGGGGGACAGCAACTAATGAAAAACTGTTTTTT.

The chain is built from TRBV5-5 and TRBJ2-7; D gene uncertain. Germline values: CDR1 SGHKS, CDR2 YYEKEE (reference sequence). Trimming shortened V by 0 bases and J by 3 bases, and 7 bases separated the two germline ends. The CDR3 contains 13 residues. This chain's CDR3 is CASSLEIFYEQYF. CDR3 nucleotides: TGTGCCAGCAGCTTGGAGATCTTCTACGAGCAGTACTTC.

This clonotype was counted only a few times. This chain connects TRBV30 to TRBJ1-5; D gene uncertain. The V end was cut by 1 base, the J end by 4 bases, with 14 bases between. The CDR3 is 15 amino acids. Germline V CDR1 and CDR2: GTSNPN, SVGIG (reference sequence). CDR3 protein: CAWSGLYGENQPQHF. CDR3 sequence (DNA): TGTGCCTGGAGTGGGTTGTATGGAGAGAATCAGCCCCAGCATTTT.

This chain joins TRBV5-6 and TRBJ1-1; unclear D gene. The germline gives CDR1 SGHDT, CDR2 YYEEEE. Trimming left V 4 bases short and J 6 bases short, with 16 bases between. The CDR3 is 14 residues long. CDR3: CASSPAGRTAEAFF. The CDR3 region has the DNA TGTGCCAGCAGCCCGGCGGGTCGTACCGCTGAAGCTTTCTTT. Full variable domain (outside the CDR3, taken from reference TRBV5-6 and TRBJ1-1): DAGVTQSPTHLIKTRGQQVTLRCSPKSGHDTVSWYQQALGQGPQFIFQYYEEEERQRGNFPDRFSGHQFPNYSSELNVNALLLGDSALYLCASSPAGRTAEAFFGQGTRLTVV.

This clonotype was picked up many times. V and J are TRBV7-9 and TRBJ2-7; possibly TRBD1 for D (6 bases). The CDR3 extends over 14 amino acids. CDR1 and CDR2 from the germline V gene are SEHNR and FQNEAQ (reference sequence). Trimming shortened V by 6 bases and J by 1 base, and 13 bases separated the two germline ends. The CDR3 DNA reads TGTGCCAGCAGTTCGCAGGGGCTATCCTACGAGCAGTACTTC. Its translation: CASSSQGLSYEQYF.